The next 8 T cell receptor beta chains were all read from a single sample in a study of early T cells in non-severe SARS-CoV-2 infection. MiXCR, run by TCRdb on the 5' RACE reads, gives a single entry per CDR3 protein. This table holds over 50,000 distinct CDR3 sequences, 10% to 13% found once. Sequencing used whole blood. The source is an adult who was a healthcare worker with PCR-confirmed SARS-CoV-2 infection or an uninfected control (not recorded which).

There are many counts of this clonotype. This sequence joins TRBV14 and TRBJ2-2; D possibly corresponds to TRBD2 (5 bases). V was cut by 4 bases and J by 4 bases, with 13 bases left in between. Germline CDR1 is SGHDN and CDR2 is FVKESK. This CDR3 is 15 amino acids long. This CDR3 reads CASSRQRVGTGELFF. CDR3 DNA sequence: TGTGCCAGCAGCCGCCAGAGGGTGGGCACCGGGGAGCTGTTTTTT.

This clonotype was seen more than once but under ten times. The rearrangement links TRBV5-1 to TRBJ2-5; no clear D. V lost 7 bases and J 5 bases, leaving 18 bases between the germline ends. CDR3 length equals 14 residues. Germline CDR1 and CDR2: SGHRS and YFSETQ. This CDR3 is CASAKQPLEETQYF. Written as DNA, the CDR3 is TGCGCCAGCGCCAAACAGCCATTGGAGGAGACCCAGTACTTC.

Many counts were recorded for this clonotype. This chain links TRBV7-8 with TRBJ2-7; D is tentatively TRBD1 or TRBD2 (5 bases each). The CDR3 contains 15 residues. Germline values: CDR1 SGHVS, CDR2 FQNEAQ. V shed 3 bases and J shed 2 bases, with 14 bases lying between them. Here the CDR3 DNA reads TGTGCCAGCAGCTTCCGGGACCCCAACCCCTACGAGCAGTACTTC. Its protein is CASSFRDPNPYEQYF. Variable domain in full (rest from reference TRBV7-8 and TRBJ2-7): GAGVSQSPRYKVAKRGQDVALRCDPISGHVSLFWYQQALGQGPEFLTYFQNEAQLDKSGLPSDRFFAERPEGSVSTLKIQRTQQEDSAVYLCASSFRDPNPYEQYFGPGTRLTVT.

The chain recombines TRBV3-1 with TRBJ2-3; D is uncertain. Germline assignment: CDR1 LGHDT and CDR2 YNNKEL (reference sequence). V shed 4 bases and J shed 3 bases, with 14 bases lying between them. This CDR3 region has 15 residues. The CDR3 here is CASSLPTRPTDTQYF. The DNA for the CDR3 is TGTGCCAGCAGCCTCCCGACGCGCCCAACAGATACGCAGTATTTT.

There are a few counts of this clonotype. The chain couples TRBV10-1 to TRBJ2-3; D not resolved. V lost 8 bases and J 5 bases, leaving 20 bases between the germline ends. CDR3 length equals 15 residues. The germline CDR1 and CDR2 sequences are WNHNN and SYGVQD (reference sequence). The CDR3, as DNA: TGCGCCAGCTCTCGGTCCCCCGGAAATCTAGATACGCAGTATTTT. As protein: CASSRSPGNLDTQYF.

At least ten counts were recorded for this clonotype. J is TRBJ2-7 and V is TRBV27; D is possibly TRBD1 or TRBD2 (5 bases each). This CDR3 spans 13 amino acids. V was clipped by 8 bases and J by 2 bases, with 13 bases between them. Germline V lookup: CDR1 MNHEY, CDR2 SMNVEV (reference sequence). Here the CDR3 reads CASGDGQTYEQYF. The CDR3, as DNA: TGTGCCAGCGGGGACGGTCAAACCTACGAGCAGTACTTC.

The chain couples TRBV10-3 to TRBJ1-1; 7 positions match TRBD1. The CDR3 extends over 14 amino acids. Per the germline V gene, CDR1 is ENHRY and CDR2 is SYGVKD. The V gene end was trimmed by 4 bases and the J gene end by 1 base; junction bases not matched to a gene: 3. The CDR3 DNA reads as TGTGCCATCAGTGGAGGACAGGCGAACACTGAAGCTTTCTTT. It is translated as CAISGGQANTEAFF.

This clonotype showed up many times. The CDR3 loop is CAISENSETQYF. The CDR3 coding sequence is TGTGCCATCAGTGAGAACTCGGAGACCCAGTACTTC. The chain joins TRBV10-3 to TRBJ2-5; no firm D call. The CDR3 sequence is 12 residues long. The V end lost 2 bases, the J end lost 5 bases, and 6 bases lay between the germline ends. Germline CDR1 and CDR2: ENHRY and SYGVKD.